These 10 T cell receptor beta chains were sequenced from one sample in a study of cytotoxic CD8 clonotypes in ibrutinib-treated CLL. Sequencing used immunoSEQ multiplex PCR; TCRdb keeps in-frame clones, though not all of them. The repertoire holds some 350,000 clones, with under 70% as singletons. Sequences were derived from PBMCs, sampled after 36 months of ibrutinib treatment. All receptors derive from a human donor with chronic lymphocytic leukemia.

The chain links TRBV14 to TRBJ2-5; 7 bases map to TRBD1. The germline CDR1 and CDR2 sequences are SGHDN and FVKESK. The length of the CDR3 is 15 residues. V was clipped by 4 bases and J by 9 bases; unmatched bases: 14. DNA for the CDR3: TGTGCCAGCAGCCCTGTGGGACAGAGCCCCAGGGCCCAGTACTTC. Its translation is CASSPVGQSPRAQYF.

CDR3 residues: CAIGAGRGEQYF. DNA for the CDR3: TGTGCCATCGGGGCAGGGAGGGGGGAGCAGTACTTC. The chain uses TRBV10-3 and TRBJ2-7, with a weak D call TRBD2 (7 bases). The CDR3 consists of 12 residues. Trimming left V 8 bases short and J 7 bases short, with 15 bases between. The germline CDR1 and CDR2 sequences are ENHRY and SYGVKD.

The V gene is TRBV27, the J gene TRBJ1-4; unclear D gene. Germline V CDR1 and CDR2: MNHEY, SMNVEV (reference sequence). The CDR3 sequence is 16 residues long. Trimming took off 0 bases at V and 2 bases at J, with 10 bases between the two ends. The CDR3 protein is CASSLSWQTTNEKLFF. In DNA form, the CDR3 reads TGTGCCAGCAGTTTATCGTGGCAGACCACTAATGAAAAACTGTTTTTT. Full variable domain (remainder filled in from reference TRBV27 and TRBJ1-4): EAQVTQNPRYLITVTGKKLTVTCSQNMNHEYMSWYRQDPGLGLRQIYYSMNVEVTDKGDVPEGYKVSRKEKRNFPLILESPSPNQTSLYFCASSLSWQTTNEKLFFGSGTQLSVL.

DNA for the CDR3: TGCAGCGTTGAGAAGGGGGTGAACACTGAAGCTTTCTTT. As protein: CSVEKGVNTEAFF. The genes are TRBV29-1 and TRBJ1-1; TRBD1 might be the D (6 bases). The CDR3 runs 13 residues. From germline, CDR1 is SQVTM and CDR2 ANQGSEA. V dropped 3 bases and J dropped 0 bases, with 8 bases sitting between them.

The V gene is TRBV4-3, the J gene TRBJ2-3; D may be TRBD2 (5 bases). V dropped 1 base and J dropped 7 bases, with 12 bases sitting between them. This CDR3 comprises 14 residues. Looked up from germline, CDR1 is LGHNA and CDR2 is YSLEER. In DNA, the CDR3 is TGCGCCAGCAGCCAAGGCCGCGGGTACAATACGCAGTATTTT. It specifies CASSQGRGYNTQYF.

The CDR3 DNA sequence: TGTGCCAGCAGCTTGGATAGGGACAGGGTATCTGGGGCCAACGTCCTGACTTTC. Its protein is CASSLDRDRVSGANVLTF. V and J are TRBV5-5 and TRBJ2-6; 9 bases match TRBD1. Looked up from germline, CDR1 is SGHKS and CDR2 is YYEKEE (reference sequence). CDR3 length: 18 amino acids. After removal of 0 bases from V and 1 base from J, the junction contained 5 bases not matched to a gene.

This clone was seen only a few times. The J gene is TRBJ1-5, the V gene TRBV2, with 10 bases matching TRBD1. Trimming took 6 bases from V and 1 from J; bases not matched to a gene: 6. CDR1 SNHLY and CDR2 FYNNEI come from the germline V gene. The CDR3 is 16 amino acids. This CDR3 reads CASRTGGVRSNQPQHF. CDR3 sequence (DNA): TGTGCCAGCAGGACAGGGGGCGTGAGGAGCAATCAGCCCCAGCATTTT.

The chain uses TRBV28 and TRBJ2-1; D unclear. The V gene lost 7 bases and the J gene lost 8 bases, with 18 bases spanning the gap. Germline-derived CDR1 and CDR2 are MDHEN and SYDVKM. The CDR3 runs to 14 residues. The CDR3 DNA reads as TGTGCCAGCACTCCGCCGGGTCCGGGCGATGAGCAGTTCTTC. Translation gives CASTPPGPGDEQFF.

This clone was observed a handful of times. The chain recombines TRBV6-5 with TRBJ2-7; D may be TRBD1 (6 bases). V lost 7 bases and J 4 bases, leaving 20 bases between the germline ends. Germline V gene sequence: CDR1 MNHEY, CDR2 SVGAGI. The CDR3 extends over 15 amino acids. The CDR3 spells CASMRGQGIGYEQYF. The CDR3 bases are TGTGCCAGCATGAGGGGCCAGGGGATAGGGTACGAGCAGTACTTC.

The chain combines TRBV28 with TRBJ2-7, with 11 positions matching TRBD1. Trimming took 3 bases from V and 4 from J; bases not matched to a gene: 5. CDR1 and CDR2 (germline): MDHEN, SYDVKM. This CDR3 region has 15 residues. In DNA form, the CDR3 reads TGTGCCAGCAGTTTGGACAGGGGGCGAAATTACGAGCAGTACTTC. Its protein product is CASSLDRGRNYEQYF.